The 20 T cell receptor beta chains presented below share a single source sample, sequenced in a study of blood T cell repertoires in COVID-19. This table comes from immunoSEQ multiplex PCR, and its TCRdb copy is limited to in-frame clones, with some not included. The sample consists of some 180,000 clones, approximately 85% of them appearing once. The sample taken for sequencing was peripheral blood. The receptors come from a woman over 75 with COVID-19, enrolled during active disease.

CDR3 sequence (DNA): TGTGCCAGCAGTTTACCCCAGGGGGCCAATGGCTACACCTTC. Translating gives CASSLPQGANGYTF. V is TRBV28 and J is TRBJ1-2; 8 nucleotides agree with TRBD1. The CDR3 contains 14 residues. J was trimmed by 6 bases and V by 2 bases; bases with no gene match: 5. Germline V CDR1 and CDR2: MDHEN, SYDVKM.

This chain joins TRBV30 and TRBJ1-4; 7 bases agree with TRBD1. Germline V lookup: CDR1 GTSNPN, CDR2 SVGIG (reference sequence). J gave up 4 bases and V 1 base, and 3 bases lay outside the gene matches. CDR3 size: 14 residues. In nucleotides, the CDR3 is TGTGCCTGGAGTGGCGGGACAGTTAATGAAAAACTGTTTTTT. Its translation is CAWSGGTVNEKLFF.

This chain uses TRBV28 with TRBJ2-7, with 13 bases lining up with TRBD2. CDR3 length: 15 amino acids. V lost 2 bases and J lost 5; bases outside the gene matches: 3. The germline CDR1 and CDR2 sequences are MDHEN and SYDVKM. The CDR3 DNA reads TGTGCCAGCAGTTTAATGACTAGCGGGAGGCACGAGCAGTACTTC. It encodes CASSLMTSGRHEQYF. The full variable domain, rest sourced from reference TRBV28 and TRBJ2-7, is DVKVTQSSRYLVKRTGEKVFLECVQDMDHENMFWYRQDPGLGLRLIYFSYDVKMKEKGDIPEGYSVSREKKERFSLILESASTNQTSMYLCASSLMTSGRHEQYFGPGTRLTVT.

This rearrangement joins TRBV6-1 to TRBJ1-5; D uncertain. Germline lookup yields CDR1 MNHNS and CDR2 SASEGT. V lost 1 base and J lost 0, with 7 bases in between. The length of the CDR3 is 15 residues. The CDR3 reads CASSEGGISNQPQHF. In nucleotides, the CDR3 is TGTGCCAGCAGTGAAGGCGGCATTAGCAATCAGCCCCAGCATTTT.

Comments on this clone: A junction boundary mismatches the germline segment, possibly from a read error. The V gene is TRBV7-7, the J gene TRBJ1-1; D unresolved. The CDR3 extends over 13 amino acids. Germline lookup yields CDR1 SSHAT and CDR2 FNYEAQ (reference sequence). DNA of the CDR3: TGTGCTAGCAGCTTAGCTACCGCGGATGGGGCTTTCTTT. Translation gives CASSLATADGAFF.

A word on this clone: This sample also contains other DNA sequences that code for the same CDR3. The V and J genes are TRBV5-1 and TRBJ2-7, with 9 bases lining up with TRBD2. CDR1 is SGHRS, CDR2 YFSETQ, per germline. The CDR3 has 14 amino acids. With V trimmed by 4 bases and J by 0 bases, 2 bases remained unmatched. The CDR3 coding sequence is TGCGCCAGCAGCCTAGCGGGGACCTCCTACGAGCAGTACTTC. It specifies CASSLAGTSYEQYF.

The chain couples TRBV28 to TRBJ2-7; D is undetermined. Trimming took off 2 bases at V and 3 bases at J, with 17 bases between the two ends. Germline V gives CDR1 MDHEN, CDR2 SYDVKM. The CDR3 is 16 amino acids. CDR3 nucleotides: TGTGCCAGCAGTTTACACTTCTCACAGAATCTCTACGAGCAGTACTTC. It codes for CASSLHFSQNLYEQYF.

This clone occurred a few times. V gene TRBV19 combines with J gene TRBJ1-3; D gene uncertain. The germline gives CDR1 LNHDA, CDR2 SQIVND (reference sequence). The CDR3 extends over 12 amino acids. Between the trimmed V and J ends, which lost 7 bases and 3 bases, there was a span of 7 bases. In DNA, the CDR3 is TGTGCCAGTACCTCGAGTGGAAACACCATATATTTT. Translation: CASTSSGNTIYF.

This clone was found once. This chain joins TRBV19 and TRBJ2-2; 8 bases match TRBD2. Trimming at V came to 10 bases and at J to 6 bases, leaving 13 bases not matched to a gene. The CDR3 consists of 15 residues. Germline loops: CDR1 LNHDA, CDR2 SQIVND (reference sequence). CDR3 loop: CATKSLAGRAGELFF. The CDR3 region has the DNA TGTGCCACCAAGTCCCTAGCGGGTCGGGCCGGGGAGCTGTTTTTT.

The chain combines TRBV7-2 with TRBJ2-3, with D perhaps TRBD2 (5 bases). The CDR3 is 15 residues long. Germline CDR1 reads SGHTA; CDR2 reads FQGNSA. V dropped 2 bases and J dropped 11 bases, with 20 bases sitting between them. In DNA form, the CDR3 reads TGTGCCAGCAGCTTACTCTGGGCCCACGGGGTGAAGCAGTATTTT. It translates to CASSLLWAHGVKQYF.

The chain couples TRBV5-5 to TRBJ2-7, with 7 positions matching TRBD2. With V trimmed by 4 bases and J by 5 bases, 12 bases remained unmatched. The CDR3 length is 15 residues. Germline lookup yields CDR1 SGHKS and CDR2 YYEKEE (reference sequence). The CDR3 loop reads CASSPIAGGVDEQYF. CDR3 coding DNA: TGTGCCAGCAGCCCCATAGCGGGTGGGGTGGACGAGCAGTACTTC.

The chain uses TRBV2 and TRBJ1-5; TRBD1 agrees at 12 bases. The CDR3 totals 17 residues. Germline V gene sequence: CDR1 SNHLY, CDR2 FYNNEI. The V gene end was trimmed by 6 bases and the J gene end by 5 bases; junction bases not matched to a gene: 11. In DNA form, the CDR3 reads TGTGCCAGCAGGCCCGGGACAGGGGGCTGGTCAGATCAGCCCCAGCATTTT. This sequence encodes CASRPGTGGWSDQPQHF.

This clone was seen a single time. The chain uses TRBV30 and TRBJ1-3; unclear D gene. The CDR3 is 13 amino acids. Germline V CDR1 and CDR2: GTSNPN, SVGIG (reference sequence). The V end lost 3 bases, the J end lost 2 bases, and 8 bases lay between the germline ends. CDR3 sequence (DNA): TGTGCCTGGAGAGTCACTGCTGGAAACACCATATATTTT. This encodes CAWRVTAGNTIYF. The full variable domain, with the rest looked up from reference TRBV30 and TRBJ1-3, is SQTIHQWPATLVQPVGSPLSLECTVEGTSNPNLYWYRQAAGRGLQLLFYSVGIGQISSEVPQNLSASRPQDRQFILSSKKLLLSDSGFYLCAWRVTAGNTIYFGEGSWLTVV.

The chain is built from TRBV3-1 (or the pseudogene TRBV3-2) and TRBJ2-3; 14 nucleotides align to TRBD2. The CDR3 covers 19 residues. Germline values: CDR1 LGHDT, CDR2 YNNKEL (reference sequence). The J segment lost 4 bases and the V segment lost 0 bases, leaving 9 bases of the junction unmatched. The chain's CDR3 is CASSQDLRLAGGWADTQYF. CDR3 nucleotide sequence: TGTGCCAGCAGCCAAGATCTCAGACTAGCGGGAGGGTGGGCAGATACGCAGTATTTT.

This CDR3 is CASSRQTYNEQFF. DNA of the CDR3: TGTGCCAGCAGCCGACAGACCTACAATGAGCAGTTCTTC. The rearrangement joins TRBV12-3 or TRBV12-4 to TRBJ2-1; TRBD1 is a possible D gene (5 bases). This CDR3 region has 13 residues. Trimming removed 6 bases from V and 2 bases from J, with 8 bases in between.

The rearrangement uses TRBV2 and TRBJ2-7, with 8 bases lining up with TRBD2. Germline assignment: CDR1 SNHLY and CDR2 FYNNEI. J gave up 9 bases and V 6 bases, and 10 bases lay outside the gene matches. The CDR3 loop spans 13 amino acids. The CDR3 spells CASSLPEAGGQYF. Here the CDR3 DNA reads TGTGCCAGCAGCCTCCCGGAGGCGGGGGGGCAGTACTTC. The full variable domain, rest sourced from reference TRBV2 and TRBJ2-7, is EPEVTQTPSHQVTQMGQEVILRCVPISNHLYFYWYRQILGQKVEFLVSFYNNEISEKSEIFDDQFSVERPDGSNFTLKIRSTKLEDSAMYFCASSLPEAGGQYFGPGTRLTVT.

This clone appeared a few times. The V gene is TRBV9, the J gene TRBJ2-7, with D uncertain. Per germline, CDR1 SGDLS and CDR2 YYNGEE. V dropped 4 bases and J dropped 4 bases, with 12 bases sitting between them. The CDR3 is 13 amino acids. The CDR3 sequence: CASSSNLGYEQYF. The DNA for the CDR3 is TGTGCCAGCAGCTCGAACCTCGGGTACGAGCAGTACTTC.

The chain links TRBV4-3 to TRBJ2-5, with D possibly being TRBD1 (5 bases). CDR1 is LGHNA, CDR2 YSLEER, per germline. The CDR3 has 15 amino acids. Trimming cost V 1 base and J 5 bases, with 14 bases left between them. The CDR3 is CASSQVVWAGETQYF. CDR3 DNA: TGCGCCAGCAGCCAAGTAGTCTGGGCAGGGGAGACCCAGTACTTC.

As for this clone: Other DNA sequences in the sample encode the same CDR3. The chain employs TRBV15 and TRBJ2-7; D remains unclear. The CDR3 extends over 14 amino acids. In germline, CDR1 is LNHNV, CDR2 YYDKDF (reference sequence). V was shortened by 0 bases and J by 0 bases, with 6 bases between the two germline ends. CDR3 loop: CATSRDPSSYEQYF. Written as DNA, the CDR3 is TGTGCCACCAGCAGAGACCCGTCCTCCTACGAGCAGTACTTC.

The chain is built from TRBV27 and TRBJ2-2; 12 nucleotides line up with TRBD2. The trim removed 4 bases at V and 6 bases at J, leaving 3 bases unmatched. This CDR3 comprises 15 residues. Germline values: CDR1 MNHEY, CDR2 SMNVEV (reference sequence). CDR3 in DNA: TGTGCCAGCAGTTCAACTAGCGGGGGGCCCGGGGAGCTGTTTTTT. Its translation: CASSSTSGGPGELFF.